The 10 T cell receptor beta chains given below trace back to one sample, sequenced in a study of OX40 agonist ivuxolimab in advanced cancers. Profiled with immunoSEQ multiplex PCR; TCRdb holds only in-frame clones, not every one. The sample lists 75,000 to 100,000 clones, around 85% occurring once. The source was CD4+ or CD8+ T cells sorted from blood, collected in a trial of the OX40 agonist ivuxolimab. The receptors originated from an adult with an advanced solid tumor such as melanoma, head and neck, liver or kidney cancer.

The rearrangement links TRBV7-9 to TRBJ1-4; D ambiguous. The CDR3 length is 13 residues. Trimming removed 8 bases at V and 8 bases at J, with 15 bases between. The V gene's germline CDR1 is SEHNR and CDR2 FQNEAQ (reference sequence). The CDR3 protein is CASLIAGFEKLFF. In DNA form, the CDR3 reads TGTGCCAGCTTGATTGCCGGGTTCGAAAAACTGTTTTTT.

The gene calls are TRBV6-1 and TRBJ2-5; either TRBD1 or TRBD2 may supply D (5 bases each). The germline gives CDR1 MNHNS, CDR2 SASEGT. V was shortened by 10 bases and J by 5 bases, with 23 bases between the two germline ends. The CDR3 covers 15 residues. In nucleotides, the CDR3 is TGTGCCACCTACCAGGGACCCATACGAAAGGAGACCCAGTACTTC. Translation gives CATYQGPIRKETQYF.

The chain employs TRBV10-3 and TRBJ2-7; perhaps TRBD2 as D (6 bases). CDR1 is ENHRY, CDR2 SYGVKD, per germline. There are 13 residues in the CDR3. V dropped 7 bases and J dropped 2 bases, with 12 bases sitting between them. The CDR3 here is CAIKRRETYEQYF. CDR3 in DNA: TGTGCCATCAAGAGGCGGGAAACCTACGAGCAGTACTTC.

This clone was seen just once. The chain recombines TRBV15 with TRBJ2-5; 9 nucleotides align to TRBD1. With V trimmed by 1 base and J by 3 bases, 6 bases remained unmatched. Germline V CDR1 and CDR2: LNHNV, YYDKDF (reference sequence). The CDR3 contains 16 residues. The chain's CDR3 is CATSRAPTGGKETQYF. As DNA, the CDR3 is TGTGCCACCAGCAGAGCCCCGACAGGGGGGAAAGAGACCCAGTACTTC.

There are a few counts of this clone. The chain couples TRBV11-2 to TRBJ1-4; TRBD1 aligns across 7 bases. In germline, CDR1 is SGHAT, CDR2 FQNNGV. V lost 4 bases, J lost 7 bases, and 9 bases stayed unmatched. There are 15 residues in the CDR3. CDR3 residues: CASSSTGIASEKLFF. CDR3 DNA sequence: TGTGCCAGCAGCTCGACAGGGATCGCAAGTGAAAAACTGTTTTTT. Drawing the rest from reference TRBV11-2 and TRBJ1-4, the complete variable domain is EAGVAQSPRYKIIEKRQSVAFWCNPISGHATLYWYQQILGQGPKLLIQFQNNGVVDDSQLPKDRFSAERLKGVDSTLKIQPAKLEDSAVYLCASSSTGIASEKLFFGSGTQLSVL.

In this sample, this clone turned up once. This chain connects TRBV7-2 to TRBJ1-4; 7 positions agree with TRBD1. The germline V gene has CDR1 SGHTA and CDR2 FQGNSA. This CDR3 is built from 15 residues. V lost 4 bases and J lost 5; bases outside the gene matches: 7. The CDR3 loop is CASSSLGQPNEKLFF. The CDR3 coding sequence is TGTGCCAGCAGCTCCTTGGGACAGCCAAATGAAAAACTGTTTTTT.

The V call is TRBV19, the J call TRBJ2-1; a weak D match, TRBD2 (5 bases). The germline gives CDR1 LNHDA, CDR2 SQIVND (reference sequence). This CDR3 has 15 residues. Trimming pared 9 bases from V and 7 bases from J, leaving 22 bases between. CDR3 sequence: CASGSLDPRGNEQFF. The CDR3 DNA reads TGTGCCAGCGGGTCGCTGGACCCTCGCGGGAATGAGCAGTTCTTC.

The gene calls are TRBV9 and TRBJ2-5, with 9 bases that match TRBD2. This CDR3 spans 16 amino acids. V lost 2 bases, J lost 4 bases, and 9 bases stayed unmatched. The germline gives CDR1 SGDLS, CDR2 YYNGEE. The CDR3 spells CASSVRPAGGRETQYF. The CDR3 nucleotides read TGTGCCAGCAGCGTGCGGCCAGCGGGGGGTCGAGAGACCCAGTACTTC.

This clone came up once. The chain is built from TRBV2 and TRBJ1-2; no clear D. V was shortened by 7 bases and J by 1 base, with 13 bases between the two germline ends. This CDR3 has 14 residues. Germline V lookup: CDR1 SNHLY, CDR2 FYNNEI. As DNA, the CDR3 is TGTGCCAGCACGCGGGGAGCGGGTAACTATGGCTACACCTTC. As protein: CASTRGAGNYGYTF. Looking up the rest from reference TRBV2 and TRBJ1-2 gives the full variable domain: EPEVTQTPSHQVTQMGQEVILRCVPISNHLYFYWYRQILGQKVEFLVSFYNNEISEKSEIFDDQFSVERPDGSNFTLKIRSTKLEDSAMYFCASTRGAGNYGYTFGSGTRLTVV.

The V call is TRBV2, the J call TRBJ2-5; D gene unclear. The assigned J gene may be wrong: the sequence end matches TRBJ2-7 better. Per the germline V gene, CDR1 is SNHLY and CDR2 is FYNNEI. The CDR3 is 13 amino acids. This chain's CDR3 is CASSGTMTGEQYF. The DNA for the CDR3 is TGTGCCAGCAGTGGAACCATGACGGGCGAGCAGTACTTC.